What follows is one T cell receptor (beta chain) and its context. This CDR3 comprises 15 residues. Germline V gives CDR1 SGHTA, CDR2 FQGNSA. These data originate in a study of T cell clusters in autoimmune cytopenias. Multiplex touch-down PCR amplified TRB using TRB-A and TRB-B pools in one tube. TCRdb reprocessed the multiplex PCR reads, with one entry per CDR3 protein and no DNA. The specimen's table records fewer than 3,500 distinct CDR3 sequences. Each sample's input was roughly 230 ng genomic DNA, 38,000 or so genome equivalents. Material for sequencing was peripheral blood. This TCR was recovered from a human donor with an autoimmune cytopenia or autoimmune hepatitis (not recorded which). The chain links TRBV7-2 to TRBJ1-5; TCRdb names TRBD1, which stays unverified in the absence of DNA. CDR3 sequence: CASSLSRGVNQPQHF.